The 5 T cell receptor beta chains below come from one sample, sequenced in a study of STAT3 mutations in large granular lymphocyte leukemia. These receptors have no known antigen. Study observations and caveats: In T-cell large granular lymphocyte leukemia, about half of patients showed multiple immunodominant subclonotypes.

TCRdb's copy holds only in-frame clones and misses some; the assay was immunoSEQ multiplex PCR. The sample shows tens of thousands of clones, approximately 83% of them seen only once. The specimen was peripheral blood mononuclear cells. The receptors here all came from a man in his fifties or sixties with T-cell large granular lymphocyte leukemia. Some clones in this sample may be carry-over from other donors' samples.

This clone was seen just once. The DNA for the CDR3 is TGCGCCAGCAGCCAAGGGACAGGGGGCCCGTCAGAGACCCAGTACTTC. Its translation is CASSQGTGGPSETQYF. This chain joins TRBV4-3 and TRBJ2-5; TRBD1 matches at 11 bases. The germline V gene has CDR1 LGHNA and CDR2 YSLEER. The CDR3 consists of 16 residues. V shed 1 base and J 4 bases; nucleotides not matched to a gene: 5.

This chain connects TRBV6-5 to TRBJ2-5; either TRBD1 or TRBD2 may fit D (7 bases each). The CDR3 runs 16 residues. Germline lookup yields CDR1 MNHEY and CDR2 SVGAGI. Trimming cost V 3 bases and J 4 bases, with 18 bases left between them. This CDR3 is CASSYIRGRGGETQYF. The CDR3 DNA reads TGTGCCAGCAGTTATATCCGGGGCAGGGGGGGAGAGACCCAGTACTTC.

The chain uses TRBV4-1 and TRBJ2-3; maybe TRBD2 (5 bases). V lost 4 bases and J lost 2, with 7 bases in between. The CDR3 loop spans 13 amino acids. Germline-derived CDR1 and CDR2 are MGHRA and YSYEKL. The CDR3 loop is CASSLGVTDTQYF. For the CDR3, the DNA is TGCGCCAGCAGCCTGGGAGTCACAGATACGCAGTATTTT.

The rearrangement uses TRBV27 and TRBJ1-2; D is perhaps TRBD1 (6 bases). The CDR3 runs to 13 residues. Trimming removed 8 bases at V and 3 bases at J, with 13 bases between. Germline V lookup: CDR1 MNHEY, CDR2 SMNVEV (reference sequence). The CDR3 DNA sequence: TGTGCCAGCGCCCCTTCAGGGGACTATGGCTACACCTTC. It codes for CASAPSGDYGYTF.

The rearrangement uses TRBV27 and TRBJ2-3, with a possible D match to TRBD2 (6 bases). Germline V gene sequence: CDR1 MNHEY, CDR2 SMNVEV (reference sequence). The germline V and J ends were trimmed by 6 bases and 6 bases, with 19 bases remaining between them. The length of the CDR3 is 15 residues. The DNA for the CDR3 is TGTGCCAGCAGGCCAATAGCGGCAGGACGGGATACGCAGTATTTT. As protein: CASRPIAAGRDTQYF.